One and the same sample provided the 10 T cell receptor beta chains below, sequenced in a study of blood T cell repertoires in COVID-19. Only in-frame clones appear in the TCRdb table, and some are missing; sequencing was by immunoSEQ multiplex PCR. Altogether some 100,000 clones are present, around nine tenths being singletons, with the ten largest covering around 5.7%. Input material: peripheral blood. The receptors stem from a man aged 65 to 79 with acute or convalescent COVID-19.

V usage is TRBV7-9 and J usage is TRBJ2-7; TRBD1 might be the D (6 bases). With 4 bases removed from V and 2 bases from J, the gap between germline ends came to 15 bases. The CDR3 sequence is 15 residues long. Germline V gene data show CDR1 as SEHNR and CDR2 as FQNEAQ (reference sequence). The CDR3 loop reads CASSSKDRPAYEQYF. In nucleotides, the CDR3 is TGTGCCAGCAGCTCTAAAGACAGGCCGGCCTACGAGCAGTACTTC. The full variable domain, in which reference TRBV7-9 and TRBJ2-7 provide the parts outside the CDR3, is DTGVSQNPRHKITKRGQNVTFRCDPISEHNRLYWYRQTLGQGPEFLTYFQNEAQLEKSRLLSDRFSAERPKGSFSTLEIQRTEQGDSAMYLCASSSKDRPAYEQYFGPGTRLTVT.

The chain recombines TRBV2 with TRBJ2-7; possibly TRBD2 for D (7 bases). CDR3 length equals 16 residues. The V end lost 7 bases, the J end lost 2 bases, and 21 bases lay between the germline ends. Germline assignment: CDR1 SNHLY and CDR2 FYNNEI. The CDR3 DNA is TGTGCCAGCAAGTTTGGGGGCGGGGGATATACCTACGAGCAGTACTTC. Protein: CASKFGGGGYTYEQYF. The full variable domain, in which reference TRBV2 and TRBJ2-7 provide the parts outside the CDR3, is EPEVTQTPSHQVTQMGQEVILRCVPISNHLYFYWYRQILGQKVEFLVSFYNNEISEKSEIFDDQFSVERPDGSNFTLKIRSTKLEDSAMYFCASKFGGGGYTYEQYFGPGTRLTVT.

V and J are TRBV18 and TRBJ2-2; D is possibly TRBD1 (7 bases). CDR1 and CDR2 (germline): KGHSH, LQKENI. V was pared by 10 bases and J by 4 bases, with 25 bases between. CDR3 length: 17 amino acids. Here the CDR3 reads CATLGDSGRIGTGELFF. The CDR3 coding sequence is TGTGCCACACTTGGGGACAGCGGGCGTATTGGCACCGGGGAGCTGTTTTTT. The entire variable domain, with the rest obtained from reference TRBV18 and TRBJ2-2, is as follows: NAGVMQNPRHLVRRRGQEARLRCSPMKGHSHVYWYRQLPEEGLKFMVYLQKENIIDESGMPKERFSAEFPKEGPSILRIQQVVRGDSAAYFCATLGDSGRIGTGELFFGEGSRLTVL.

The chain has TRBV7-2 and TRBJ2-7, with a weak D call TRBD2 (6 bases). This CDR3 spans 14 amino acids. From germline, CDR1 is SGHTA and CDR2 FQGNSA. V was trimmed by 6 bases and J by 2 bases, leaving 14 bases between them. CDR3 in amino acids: CASRKEGFTYEQYF. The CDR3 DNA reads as TGTGCCAGCAGAAAGGAGGGTTTCACCTACGAGCAGTACTTC.

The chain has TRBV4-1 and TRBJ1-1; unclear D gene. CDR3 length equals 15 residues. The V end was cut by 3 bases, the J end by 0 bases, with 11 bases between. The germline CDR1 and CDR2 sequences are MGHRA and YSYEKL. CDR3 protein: CASSQAGLMNTEAFF. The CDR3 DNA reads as TGCGCCAGCAGCCAGGCCGGACTGATGAACACTGAAGCTTTCTTT.

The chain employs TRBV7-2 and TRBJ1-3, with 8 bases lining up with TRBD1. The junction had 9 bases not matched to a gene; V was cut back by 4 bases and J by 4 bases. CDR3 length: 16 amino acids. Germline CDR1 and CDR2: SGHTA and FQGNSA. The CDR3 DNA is TGTGCCAGCAGCTCGGGACAGGTCGCGCTCGGAAACACCATATATTTT. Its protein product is CASSSGQVALGNTIYF.

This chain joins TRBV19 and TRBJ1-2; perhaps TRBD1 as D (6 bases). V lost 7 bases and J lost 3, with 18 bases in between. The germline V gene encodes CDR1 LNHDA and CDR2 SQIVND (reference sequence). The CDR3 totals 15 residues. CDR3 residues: CASIRTGGRDYGYTF. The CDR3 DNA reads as TGTGCCAGTATAAGGACGGGGGGCAGAGACTATGGCTACACCTTC.

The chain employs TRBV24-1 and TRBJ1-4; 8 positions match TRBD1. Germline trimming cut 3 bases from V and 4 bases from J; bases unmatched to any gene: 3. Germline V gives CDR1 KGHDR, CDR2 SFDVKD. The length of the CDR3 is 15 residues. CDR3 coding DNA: TGTGCCACCAGTGATCCGGGACAGGTTAATGAAAAACTGTTTTTT. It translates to CATSDPGQVNEKLFF.

This chain's CDR3 is CASSLLGYSTNEKLFF. CDR3 bases: TGTGCCAGCAGCTTGTTGGGCTACTCAACTAATGAAAAACTGTTTTTT. This rearrangement joins TRBV5-6 to TRBJ1-4; no clear D. CDR1 and CDR2 from the germline V gene are SGHDT and YYEEEE. V was shortened by 1 base and J by 0 bases, with 10 bases between the two germline ends. The CDR3 length is 16 residues.

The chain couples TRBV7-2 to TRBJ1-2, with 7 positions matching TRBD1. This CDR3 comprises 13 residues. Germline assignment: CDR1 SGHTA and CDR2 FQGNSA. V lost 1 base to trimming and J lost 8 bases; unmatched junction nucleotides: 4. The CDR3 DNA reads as TGTGCCAGCAGCTTAGGAACAGGGGACGGCTACACCTTC. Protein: CASSLGTGDGYTF.